This TCR beta chain was sequenced during a study of cytomegalovirus exposure and HLA in healthy donors. General study findings and limits: One later analysis, an examination of the 120 or so validation repertoires, found that first-cohort TCR clusters tended to co-occur in them.

Produced via immunoSEQ multiplex PCR; TCRdb's table is partial and in-frame only. The data hold more than 300,000 clones, with approximately 90% observed a single time. Points on this clone: Its specificity is not known.

The CDR3 contains 14 residues. The V and J ends lost 7 bases and 0 bases, in that order; junction bases with no gene match: 5. The germline V gene has CDR1 SGHRS and CDR2 YFSETQ. The sequence was obtained from a woman aged 18-35 years in good health and CMV-seronegative. The chain employs TRBV5-1 and TRBJ2-3; 7 positions match TRBD1. The sequencing input was PBMCs. The CDR3 DNA sequence: TGCGCCAGCGCCGGGACAGTTAGCACAGATACGCAGTATTTT. This encodes CASAGTVSTDTQYF.